The 8 T cell receptor beta chains below come from one sample, sequenced in a study of cytomegalovirus exposure and HLA in healthy donors. This PCR relied on a set of 60 Vbeta primers and 13 Jbeta primers. TCRdb's table, derived via immunoSEQ multiplex PCR, lists solely in-frame clones and lacks some. The sample holds 100,000 or so clones, roughly three quarters seen once. Sequencing was performed on PBMCs. The receptors derive from a woman in her 50s in good health and CMV-seropositive.

The V gene is TRBV6-4, the J gene TRBJ2-1; 7 nucleotides align to TRBD2. The CDR3 spans 16 residues. From germline, CDR1 is MRHNA and CDR2 SNTAGT. After removal of 4 bases from V and 5 bases from J, the junction contained 11 bases not matched to a gene. CDR3 in amino acids: CASSAVGLVLHNEQFF. As DNA, the CDR3 is TGTGCCAGCAGTGCAGTTGGACTAGTCCTTCACAATGAGCAGTTCTTC.

The V call is TRBV30, the J call TRBJ1-1, with TRBD1 as a possible D gene (6 bases). Trimming removed 4 bases from V and 3 bases from J, with 15 bases in between. Germline V CDR1 and CDR2: GTSNPN, SVGIG (reference sequence). CDR3 size: 14 residues. CDR3 region: CAWTPTGRYTEAFF. The CDR3 DNA sequence: TGTGCCTGGACCCCGACAGGCAGATACACTGAAGCTTTCTTT.

The V call is TRBV18, the J call TRBJ1-1; 9 bases line up with TRBD1. With 5 bases clipped from V and 4 bases from J, the junction kept 5 bases outside the gene matches. The CDR3 spans 14 residues. Germline assignment: CDR1 KGHSH and CDR2 LQKENI. The CDR3 region is CASSVSGQGTEAFF. The DNA of the CDR3 is TGTGCCAGCTCAGTATCGGGACAGGGCACTGAAGCTTTCTTT. Using reference TRBV18 and TRBJ1-1 for the parts outside the CDR3, the full variable domain is NAGVMQNPRHLVRRRGQEARLRCSPMKGHSHVYWYRQLPEEGLKFMVYLQKENIIDESGMPKERFSAEFPKEGPSILRIQQVVRGDSAAYFCASSVSGQGTEAFFGQGTRLTVV.

This clone was observed a handful of times. This sequence joins TRBV10-1 and TRBJ1-1; 7 bases match TRBD1. The CDR3 extends over 12 amino acids. CDR1 and CDR2 (germline): WNHNN, SYGVQD (reference sequence). The V and J ends lost 5 bases and 8 bases, in that order; junction bases with no gene match: 5. As DNA, the CDR3 is TGCGCCAGCAGTTTAACAGGGGACGAAGCTTTCTTT. Protein: CASSLTGDEAFF.

The V and J genes are TRBV6-5 and TRBJ2-1; a weak D match, TRBD1 (5 bases). Per germline, CDR1 MNHEY and CDR2 SVGAGI. The CDR3 runs to 13 residues. Trimming left V 2 bases short and J 6 bases short, with 8 bases between. Written as DNA, the CDR3 is TGTGCCAGCAGTTACCTTCAGGGCAATGAGCAGTTCTTC. Amino acid sequence: CASSYLQGNEQFF.

The chain carries TRBV6-5 and TRBJ2-7, with a possible D match to TRBD2 (6 bases). V lost 4 bases to trimming and J lost 3 bases, with 10 bases between them. Germline V gene lookup returns CDR1 MNHEY and CDR2 SVGAGI. CDR3 length: 13 residues. The CDR3 nucleotides are TGTGCCAGCAGTTTAGGAGGGCTCTACGAGCAGTACTTC. It encodes CASSLGGLYEQYF.

CDR3 sequence (DNA): TGCGCCAGCAGCTTGGAGGGACTAGCGTCGGGCAATGAGCAGTTCTTC. Translated, it gives CASSLEGLASGNEQFF. The chain combines TRBV5-1 with TRBJ2-1; TRBD2 matches at 10 bases. The CDR3 consists of 16 residues. From germline, CDR1 is SGHRS and CDR2 YFSETQ. The ends lost 0 bases at V and 6 bases at J; junction bases unmatched: 6.

The chain couples TRBV7-6 to TRBJ1-1, with a possible D match to TRBD1 (6 bases). Germline V CDR1 and CDR2: SGHVS, FNYEAQ. CDR3 length: 14 residues. V shed 4 bases and J shed 2 bases, with 11 bases lying between them. CDR3 bases: TGTGCCAGCAGCTCGGGACACCGTAACACTGAAGCTTTCTTT. It codes for CASSSGHRNTEAFF.